Included here is one TCR beta chain sequence, with context. What it recognizes is unknown. The data are from a study of cytomegalovirus exposure and HLA in healthy donors. Per the germline V gene, CDR1 is MNHNY and CDR2 is SVGAGI (reference sequence). The CDR3 has 15 amino acids. With 5 bases removed from V and 5 bases from J, the gap between germline ends came to 19 bases. Overall study results and limits: An analysis that was carried out later associated some 17,000 TCR beta sequences with HLA alleles at 0.05 false discovery rate. About 87% or about 30% of the time was how often most TCR beta V segments were productive, according to an earlier analysis.

PCR amplification relied on 60 Vbeta primers (plus 13 Jbeta primers). Assay used: immunoSEQ multiplex PCR; TCRdb lists only in-frame clones, some missing. The sample consists of 130,000 to 150,000 clones, 74% of them appearing once. This sequence originates from a man aged 18 to 35 in good health and CMV-seropositive. Specimen: PBMCs. The chain carries TRBV6-6 and TRBJ2-7; D perhaps matches TRBD1 (6 bases). The CDR3 region has the DNA TGTGCCAGCAGTAAATTACAGGGAAGGGAGAACGAGCAGTACTTC. Protein sequence: CASSKLQGRENEQYF.